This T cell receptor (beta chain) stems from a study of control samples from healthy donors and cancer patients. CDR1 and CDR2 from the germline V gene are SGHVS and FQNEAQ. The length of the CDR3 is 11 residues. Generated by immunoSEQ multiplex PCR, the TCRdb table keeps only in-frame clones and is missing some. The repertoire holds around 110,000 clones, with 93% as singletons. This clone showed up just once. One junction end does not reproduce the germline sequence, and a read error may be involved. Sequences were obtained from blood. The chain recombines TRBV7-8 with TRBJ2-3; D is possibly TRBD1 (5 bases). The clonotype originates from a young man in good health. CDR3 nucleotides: TGTGCCAGCAGCTTAGCAGGCAGGGTGACTTTT. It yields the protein CASSLAGRVTF.